This T cell receptor beta chain was profiled in a study of shared clonotypes between healthy human individuals. TCRdb keeps only in-frame clones here, not all; method: immunoSEQ multiplex PCR. The table lists approximately 530,000 clones, around 96% of them singletons. The CDR3 sequence is 14 residues long. V lost 3 bases, J lost 3 bases, and 11 bases lay in between. Germline values: CDR1 PRHDT, CDR2 FYEKMQ (reference sequence). Sequenced: naive CD4+ T cells sorted from blood. Subset in this sample: CD45RA+ positively selected. This chain joins TRBV13 and TRBJ1-2, with D possibly being TRBD1 (5 bases). This clonotype originated in a woman in her twenties or thirties in good health. The DNA for the CDR3 is TGTGCCAGCAGCTTGGAGGGGAGGGACTATGGCTACACCTTC. Translated, it gives CASSLEGRDYGYTF. Supplemented by reference TRBV13 and TRBJ1-2, the full variable domain reads AAGVIQSPRHLIKEKRETATLKCYPIPRHDTVYWYQQGPGQDPQFLISFYEKMQSDKGSIPDRFSAQQFSDYHSELNMSSLELGDSALYFCASSLEGRDYGYTFGSGTRLTVV.